The entry that follows covers one TCR beta chain sequence. The source of the sample is a study of neoadjuvant anti-PD-1 for oral cavity cancer. The overall study: Patients without progression received a fourth nivolumab dose around day 43, then surgical resection on days 50-56.

Most tumor samples had 4.8 ug input DNA in two replicates. The data were produced by immunoSEQ multiplex PCR, yet TCRdb's version contains in-frame clones alone and is incomplete. Among about 7,100 clones listed, 50% to 75% were seen once. Sequencing was performed on tumor tissue, taken before nivolumab (anti-PD-1) treatment. The sequence was obtained from a person aged 35-79 years with oral cavity squamous cell carcinoma.

The CDR3 sequence: CASRFGTGNEQYF. The CDR3 DNA follows: TGTGCCAGCAGGTTCGGAACAGGGAACGAGCAGTACTTC. The V call is TRBV6-1, the J call TRBJ2-7, with D possibly being TRBD1 (6 bases). Trimming cost V 6 bases and J 5 bases, with 14 bases left between them. Looked up from germline, CDR1 is MNHNS and CDR2 is SASEGT. The CDR3 consists of 13 residues.